What follows describes a single T cell receptor (beta chain). Antigen unknown. The entry originates in a study of OX40 agonist ivuxolimab in advanced cancers. Study-level background: Cancers in dose escalation were hepatocellular, melanoma, renal cell and head and neck. Study-wide points: At doses 0.1 to 3.0 mg/kg, CD4+ and CD8+ clones expanded. It was not determined which antigens were specifically recognized by the peripheral T cells that had undergone clonal expansion.

Measured with immunoSEQ multiplex PCR; TCRdb has only the in-frame clones, and not every one. This sample has about 24,000 clones, with 80% to 90% found just once. Germline V gene sequence: CDR1 SGDLS, CDR2 YYNGEE. There are 15 residues in the CDR3. Trimming cost V 1 base and J 2 bases; bases outside gene matches: 5. The chain combines TRBV9 with TRBJ2-5, with 7 bases aligning to TRBD2. This TCR was sampled from an adult with an advanced solid tumor such as melanoma, head and neck, liver or kidney cancer. The starting material was CD4+ or CD8+ T cells sorted from blood, obtained in a trial of the OX40 agonist ivuxolimab. DNA of the CDR3: TGTGCCAGCAGCGTACTAGGGACTATACAAGAGACCCAGTACTTC. This translates into CASSVLGTIQETQYF.